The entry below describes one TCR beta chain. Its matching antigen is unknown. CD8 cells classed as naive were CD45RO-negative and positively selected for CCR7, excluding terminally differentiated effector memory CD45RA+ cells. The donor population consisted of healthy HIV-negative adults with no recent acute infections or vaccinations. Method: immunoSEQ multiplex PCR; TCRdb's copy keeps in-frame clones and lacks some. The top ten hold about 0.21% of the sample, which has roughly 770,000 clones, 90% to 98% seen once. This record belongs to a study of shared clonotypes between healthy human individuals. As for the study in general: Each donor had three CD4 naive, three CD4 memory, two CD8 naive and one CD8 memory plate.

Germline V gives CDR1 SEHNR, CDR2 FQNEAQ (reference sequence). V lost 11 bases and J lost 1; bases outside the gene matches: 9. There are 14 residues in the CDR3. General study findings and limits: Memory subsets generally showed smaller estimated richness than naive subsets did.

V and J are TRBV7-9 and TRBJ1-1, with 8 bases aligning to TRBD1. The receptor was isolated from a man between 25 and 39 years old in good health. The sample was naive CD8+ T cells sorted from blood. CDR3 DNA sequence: TGTGCCGGGTACAGGGGGTTAACGAACACTGAAGCTTTCTTT. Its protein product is CAGYRGLTNTEAFF.